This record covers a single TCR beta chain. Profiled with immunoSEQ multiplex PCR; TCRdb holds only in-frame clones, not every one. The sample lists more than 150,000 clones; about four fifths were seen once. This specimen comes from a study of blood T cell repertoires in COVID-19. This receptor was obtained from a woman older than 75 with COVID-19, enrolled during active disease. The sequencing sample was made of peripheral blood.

CDR3 sequence (DNA): TGTGCCAGCAGCCGGGACAGGGGCACAGATACGCAGTATTTT. Amino acids: CASSRDRGTDTQYF. The chain couples TRBV2 to TRBJ2-3; 9 bases align to TRBD1. After removal of 6 bases from V and 1 base from J, the junction contained 2 bases not matched to a gene. Germline CDR1 and CDR2: SNHLY and FYNNEI. The CDR3 has 14 amino acids.